This T cell receptor beta chain was observed in a study of sequential checkpoint blockade in melanoma. Clones were read by immunoSEQ multiplex PCR, and TCRdb kept only the in-frame ones, dropping some. The table shows 31,000 or so clones, with 80% to 90% occurring only once. As to treatment: randomized to nivolumab then ipilimumab (arm A) or the reverse (arm B). The CDR3 has 16 amino acids. V was clipped by 4 bases and J by 0 bases, with 16 bases between them. The V gene's germline CDR1 is MGHRA and CDR2 YSYEKL. The sequences come from CD8+ T cells sorted from blood (inferred from file names), collected from a patient given nivolumab and ipilimumab in sequence. The rearrangement links TRBV4-1 to TRBJ2-7; tentatively, D is TRBD2 (6 bases). The receptor's source is a human donor with melanoma. As DNA, the CDR3 is TGCGCCAGCAGCCCACCGGGAGAACGTAGCTCCTACGAGCAGTACTTC. Translation: CASSPPGERSSYEQYF.